The 10 T cell receptor beta chains below were found in one sample sequenced in a study of vaccination effects on CD4 cells after COVID-19. Libraries were prepared by immunoSEQ multiplex PCR; TCRdb keeps only in-frame clonotypes and omits some of them. The sample comprises over 65,000 clones, approximately 80% of which are singletons, and around 2.1% rests with the top ten. Their cognate antigens are unknown. A roughly ten-day culture period preceded the isolation of CD4+ T cells. Specimen: CD4+ T cells from PBMCs cultured without peptide, collected before COVID-19 vaccination. Source of these receptors: a human donor who received a COVID-19 vaccine.

This clone appeared a few times. The chain employs TRBV11-2 and TRBJ1-1; D unclear. Looked up from germline, CDR1 is SGHAT and CDR2 is FQNNGV. V was clipped by 3 bases and J by 1 base, with 9 bases between them. This CDR3 is 14 amino acids long. The CDR3: CASSFLPGNTEAFF. Here the CDR3 DNA reads TGTGCCAGCAGCTTTTTACCAGGGAACACTGAAGCTTTCTTT.

This clone was detected once. CDR3: CATSRDRVNNEQFF. CDR3 sequence (DNA): TGTGCCACCAGCAGAGACAGGGTCAACAATGAGCAGTTCTTC. The J gene is TRBJ2-1, the V gene TRBV15, with D possibly TRBD1 on 5 matching bases. CDR1 and CDR2 (germline): LNHNV, YYDKDF (reference sequence). The CDR3 consists of 14 residues. The V end lost 0 bases, the J end lost 5 bases, and 8 bases lay between the germline ends.

The V call is TRBV3-1 (or the pseudogene TRBV3-2), the J call TRBJ2-2; tentatively, D is TRBD1 (5 bases). CDR3 size: 15 residues. Germline CDR1 reads LGHDT; CDR2 reads YNNKEL (reference sequence). Trimming removed 6 bases at V and 1 base at J, with 12 bases between. CDR3 DNA: TGTGCCAGCAGTCCCCCGACAGTGAACACCGGGGAGCTGTTTTTT. It codes for CASSPPTVNTGELFF.

V gene TRBV4-1 combines with J gene TRBJ2-1, with 8 nucleotides matching TRBD2. Trimming cost V 1 base and J 4 bases; bases outside gene matches: 6. The CDR3 is 16 residues long. Looked up from germline, CDR1 is MGHRA and CDR2 is YSYEKL. CDR3 residues: CASSQGGGGGYNEQFF. The CDR3 DNA follows: TGCGCCAGCAGCCAAGGGGGCGGCGGGGGGTACAATGAGCAGTTCTTC.

The rearrangement links TRBV19 to TRBJ1-1; D unclear. V lost 4 bases to trimming and J lost 4 bases, with 13 bases between them. Germline loops: CDR1 LNHDA, CDR2 SQIVND (reference sequence). CDR3 length: 14 amino acids. The CDR3 DNA follows: TGTGCCAGTAGTAATTGGGGATTGGGCACTGAAGCTTTCTTT. Translation: CASSNWGLGTEAFF.

This chain joins TRBV29-1 and TRBJ2-5; D possibly uses TRBD1 or TRBD2 (5 bases each). Between the trimmed V and J ends, which lost 3 bases and 7 bases, there was a span of 9 bases. CDR1 SQVTM and CDR2 ANQGSEA come from the germline V gene. CDR3 length equals 11 residues. The CDR3 sequence: CSVERDGTQYF. For the CDR3, the DNA is TGCAGCGTTGAGAGGGACGGGACCCAGTACTTC. Looking up the rest from reference TRBV29-1 and TRBJ2-5 gives the full variable domain: SAVISQKPSRDICQRGTSLTIQCQVDSQVTMMFWYRQQPGQSLTLIATANQGSEATYESGFVIDKFPISRPNLTFSTLTVSNMSPEDSSIYLCSVERDGTQYFGPGTRLLVL.

The chain combines TRBV21-1 with TRBJ2-7; TRBD1, the table's D call, lacks a check against the DNA. TRBV21-1 is deemed a pseudogene. This CDR3 is built from 14 residues. The CDR3 nucleotides read TGTGCCAGCAGCAAAGGGGGACAGTCCTACGAGCAGTACGTC. It specifies CASSKGGQSYEQYV.

This clone was seen only a few times. The J gene is TRBJ1-1, the V gene TRBV18, with 7 bases lining up with TRBD1. After removal of 5 bases from V and 4 bases from J, the junction contained 7 bases not matched to a gene. Germline CDR1 is KGHSH and CDR2 is LQKENI. The CDR3 contains 14 residues. DNA for the CDR3: TGTGCCAGCTCATCGACAGGGCAAAGCACTGAAGCTTTCTTT. Its translation: CASSSTGQSTEAFF.

A few counts support this clone. The rearrangement links TRBV4-1 to TRBJ1-5; D uncertain. CDR3 length equals 15 residues. V was shortened by 4 bases and J by 3 bases, with 13 bases between the two germline ends. CDR1 and CDR2 (germline): MGHRA, YSYEKL. The CDR3: CASSPVMGSNQPQHF. DNA for the CDR3: TGCGCCAGCAGCCCCGTAATGGGTTCCAATCAGCCCCAGCATTTT.

The rearrangement joins TRBV19 to TRBJ1-4; 7 bases align to TRBD1. From germline, CDR1 is LNHDA and CDR2 SQIVND (reference sequence). The CDR3 spans 15 residues. Losses at the gene ends were 5 bases for V and 1 base for J; bases not matched to a gene: 4. CDR3: CASSSNRGTNEKLFF. The DNA of the CDR3 is TGTGCCAGTAGTTCCAACAGGGGAACTAATGAAAAACTGTTTTTT.